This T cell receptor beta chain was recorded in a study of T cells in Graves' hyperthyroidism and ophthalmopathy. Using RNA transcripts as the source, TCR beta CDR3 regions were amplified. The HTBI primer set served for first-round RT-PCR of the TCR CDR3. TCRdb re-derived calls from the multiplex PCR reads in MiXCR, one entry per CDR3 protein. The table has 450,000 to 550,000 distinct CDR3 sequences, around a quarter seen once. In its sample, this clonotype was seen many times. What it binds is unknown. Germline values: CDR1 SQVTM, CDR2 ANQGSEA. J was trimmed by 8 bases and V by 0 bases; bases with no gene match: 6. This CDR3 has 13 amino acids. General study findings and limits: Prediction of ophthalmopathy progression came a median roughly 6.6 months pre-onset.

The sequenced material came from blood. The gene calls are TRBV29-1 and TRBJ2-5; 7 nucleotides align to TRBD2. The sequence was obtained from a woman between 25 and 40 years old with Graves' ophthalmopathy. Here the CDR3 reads CSVEDRGEGTQYF. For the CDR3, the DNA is TGCAGCGTTGAAGATCGAGGGGAGGGTACCCAGTACTTC.